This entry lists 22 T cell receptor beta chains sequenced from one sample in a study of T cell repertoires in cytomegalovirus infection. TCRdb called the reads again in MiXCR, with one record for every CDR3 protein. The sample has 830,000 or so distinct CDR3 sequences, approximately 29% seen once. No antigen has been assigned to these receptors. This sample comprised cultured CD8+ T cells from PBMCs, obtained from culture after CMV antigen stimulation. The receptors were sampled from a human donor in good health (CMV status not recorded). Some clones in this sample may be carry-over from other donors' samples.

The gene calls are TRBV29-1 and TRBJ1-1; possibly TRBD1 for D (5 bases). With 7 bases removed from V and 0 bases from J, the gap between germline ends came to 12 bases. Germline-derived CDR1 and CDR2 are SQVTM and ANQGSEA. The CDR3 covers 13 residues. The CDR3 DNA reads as TGCAGCGGTGGAGGGGTAATGAACACTGAAGCTTTCTTT. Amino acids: CSGGGVMNTEAFF.

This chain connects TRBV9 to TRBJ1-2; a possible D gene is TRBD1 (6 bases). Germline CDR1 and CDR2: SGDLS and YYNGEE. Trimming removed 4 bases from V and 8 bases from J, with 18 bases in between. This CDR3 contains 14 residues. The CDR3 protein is CASSSSVEGGGYTF. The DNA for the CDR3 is TGTGCCAGCAGCTCCTCTGTAGAGGGGGGAGGCTACACCTTC.

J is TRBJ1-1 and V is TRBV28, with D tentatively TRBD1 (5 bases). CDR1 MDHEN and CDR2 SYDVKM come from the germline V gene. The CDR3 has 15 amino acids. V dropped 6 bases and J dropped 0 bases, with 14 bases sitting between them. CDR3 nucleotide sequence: TGTGCCAGCAGGCCGTGGGGCGATATGAACACTGAAGCTTTCTTT. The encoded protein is CASRPWGDMNTEAFF.

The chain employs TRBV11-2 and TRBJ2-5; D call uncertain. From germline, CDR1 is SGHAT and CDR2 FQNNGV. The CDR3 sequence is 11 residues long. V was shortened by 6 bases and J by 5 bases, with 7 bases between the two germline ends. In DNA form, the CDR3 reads TGTGCCAGCAGGGAGACGGAGACCCAGTACTTC. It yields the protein CASRETETQYF.

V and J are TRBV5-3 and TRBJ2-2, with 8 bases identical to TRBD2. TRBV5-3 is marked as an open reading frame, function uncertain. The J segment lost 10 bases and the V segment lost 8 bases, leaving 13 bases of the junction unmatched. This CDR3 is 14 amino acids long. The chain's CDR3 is CASFLKSGGLELFF. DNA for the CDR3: TGTGCCAGTTTTCTCAAATCGGGGGGGCTGGAGCTGTTTTTT.

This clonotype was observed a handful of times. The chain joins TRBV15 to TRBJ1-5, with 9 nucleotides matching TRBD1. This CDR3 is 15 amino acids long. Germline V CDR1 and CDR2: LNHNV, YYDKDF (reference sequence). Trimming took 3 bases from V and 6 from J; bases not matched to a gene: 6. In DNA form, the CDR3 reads TGTGCCACCAGCAGCCGGGACAGGGAATTTCAGCCCCAGCATTTT. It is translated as CATSSRDREFQPQHF. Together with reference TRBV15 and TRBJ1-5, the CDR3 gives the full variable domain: DAMVIQNPRYQVTQFGKPVTLSCSQTLNHNVMYWYQQKSSQAPKLLFHYYDKDFNNEADTPDNFQSRRPNTSFCFLDIRSPGLGDTAMYLCATSSRDREFQPQHFGDGTRLSIL.

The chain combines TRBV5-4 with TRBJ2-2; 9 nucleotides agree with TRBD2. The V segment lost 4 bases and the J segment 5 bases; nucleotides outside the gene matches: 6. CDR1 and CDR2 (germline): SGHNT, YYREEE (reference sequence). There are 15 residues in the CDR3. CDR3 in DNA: TGTGCCAGCAGCCGCATCCTAGCGGGGACCGGGGAGCTGTTTTTT. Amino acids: CASSRILAGTGELFF.

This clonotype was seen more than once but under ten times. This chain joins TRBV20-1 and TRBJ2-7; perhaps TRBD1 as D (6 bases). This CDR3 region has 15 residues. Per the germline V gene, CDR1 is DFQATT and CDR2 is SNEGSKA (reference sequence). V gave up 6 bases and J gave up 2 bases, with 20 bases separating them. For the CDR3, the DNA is TGCAGTGCCAATGACAGGACCCTTGGACCCTACGAGCAGTACTTC. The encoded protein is CSANDRTLGPYEQYF.

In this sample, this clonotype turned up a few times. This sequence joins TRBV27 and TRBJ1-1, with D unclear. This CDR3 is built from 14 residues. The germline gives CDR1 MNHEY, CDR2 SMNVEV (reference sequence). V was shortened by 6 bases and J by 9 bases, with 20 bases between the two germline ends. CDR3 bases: TGTGCCAGCAGCCGAAAGGAGAGGGTCTATCAAGCTTTCTTT. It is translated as CASSRKERVYQAFF.

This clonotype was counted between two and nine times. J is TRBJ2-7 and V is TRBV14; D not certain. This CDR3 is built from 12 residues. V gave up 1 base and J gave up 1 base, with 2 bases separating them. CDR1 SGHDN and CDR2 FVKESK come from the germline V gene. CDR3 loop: CASSQVSYEQYF. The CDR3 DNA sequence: TGTGCCAGCAGCCAAGTGTCCTACGAGCAGTACTTC.

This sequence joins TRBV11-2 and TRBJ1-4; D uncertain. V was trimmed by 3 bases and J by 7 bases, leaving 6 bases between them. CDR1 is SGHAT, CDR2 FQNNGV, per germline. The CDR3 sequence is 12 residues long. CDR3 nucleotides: TGTGCCAGCAGCTTGGGATTTGAAAAACTGTTTTTT. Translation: CASSLGFEKLFF.

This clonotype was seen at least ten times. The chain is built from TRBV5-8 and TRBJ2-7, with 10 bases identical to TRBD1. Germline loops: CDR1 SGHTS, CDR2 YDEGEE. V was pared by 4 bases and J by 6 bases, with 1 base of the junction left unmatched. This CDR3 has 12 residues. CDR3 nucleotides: TGTGCCAGCAGCCGGACAGGGGGCGAGCAGTACGTC. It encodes CASSRTGGEQYV.

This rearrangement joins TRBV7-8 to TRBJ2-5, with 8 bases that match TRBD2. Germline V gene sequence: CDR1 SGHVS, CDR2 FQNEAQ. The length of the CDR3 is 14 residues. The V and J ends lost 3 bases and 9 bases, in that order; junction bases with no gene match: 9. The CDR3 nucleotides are TGTGCCAGCAGCTTTGGCGGGGGGCCCCGGGCCCAGTACTTC. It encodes CASSFGGGPRAQYF.

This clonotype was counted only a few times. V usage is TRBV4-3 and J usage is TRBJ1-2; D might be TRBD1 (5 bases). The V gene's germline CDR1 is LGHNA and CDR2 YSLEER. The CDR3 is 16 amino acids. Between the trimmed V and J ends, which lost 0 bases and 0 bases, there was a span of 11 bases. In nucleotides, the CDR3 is TGCGCCAGCAGCCAAGATGCCCCAGGGTCTAACTATGGCTACACCTTC. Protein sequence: CASSQDAPGSNYGYTF.

The CDR3 DNA sequence: TGTGCCAGCAGCTCCCCCCTGGGACAGGTTAACACCGGGGAGCTGTTTTTT. Protein product: CASSSPLGQVNTGELFF. V is TRBV7-6 and J is TRBJ2-2; 8 nucleotides agree with TRBD1. V lost 4 bases, J lost 2 bases, and 9 bases stayed unmatched. This CDR3 has 17 residues. CDR1 and CDR2 from the germline V gene are SGHVS and FNYEAQ.

The chain's CDR3 is CASSLDGKEQFF. The CDR3 DNA sequence: TGTGCCAGCAGCTTGGATGGGAAGGAGCAGTTCTTC. The chain combines TRBV5-5 with TRBJ2-1; the D is unclear. There are 12 residues in the CDR3. V lost 0 bases and J lost 10, with 8 bases in between. Germline CDR1 reads SGHKS; CDR2 reads YYEKEE (reference sequence). Full variable domain (missing parts from reference TRBV5-5 and TRBJ2-1): DAGVTQSPTHLIKTRGQQVTLRCSPISGHKSVSWYQQVLGQGPQFIFQYYEKEERGRGNFPDRFSARQFPNYSSELNVNALLLGDSALYLCASSLDGKEQFFGPGTRLTVL.

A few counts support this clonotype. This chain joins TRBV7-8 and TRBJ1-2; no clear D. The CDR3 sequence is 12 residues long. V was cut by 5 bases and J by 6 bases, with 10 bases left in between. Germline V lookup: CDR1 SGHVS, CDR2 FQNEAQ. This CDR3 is CASSHPGNGYTF. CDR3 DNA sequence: TGTGCCAGCAGCCACCCGGGCAATGGCTACACCTTC.

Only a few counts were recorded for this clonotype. The CDR3, as DNA: TGTGCCATTTGGATTACCGGACAGGGATTGGACTATGGCTACACCTTC. Its protein product is CAIWITGQGLDYGYTF. The chain has TRBV10-3 and TRBJ1-2; the match to TRBD1 covers 8 bases. V lost 9 bases to trimming and J lost 3 bases; unmatched junction nucleotides: 15. CDR3 length equals 16 residues. From germline, CDR1 is ENHRY and CDR2 SYGVKD.

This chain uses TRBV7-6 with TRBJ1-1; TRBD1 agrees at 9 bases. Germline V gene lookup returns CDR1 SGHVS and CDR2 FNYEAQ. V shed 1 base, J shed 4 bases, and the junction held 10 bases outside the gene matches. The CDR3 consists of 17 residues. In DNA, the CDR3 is TGTGCCAGCAGCTTAGTTCCCCCTAAGACAGGGGGCACTGAAGCTTTCTTT. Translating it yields CASSLVPPKTGGTEAFF. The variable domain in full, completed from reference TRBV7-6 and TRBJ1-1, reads GAGVSQSPRYKVTKRGQDVALRCDPISGHVSLYWYRQALGQGPEFLTYFNYEAQQDKSGLPNDRFSAERPEGSISTLTIQRTEQRDSAMYRCASSLVPPKTGGTEAFFGQGTRLTVV.

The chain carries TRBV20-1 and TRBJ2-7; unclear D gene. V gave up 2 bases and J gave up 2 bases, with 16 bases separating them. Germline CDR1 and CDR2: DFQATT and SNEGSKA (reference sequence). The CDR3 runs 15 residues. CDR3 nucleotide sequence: TGCAGTGCTAGATCTCGTGGGTACGGGCCCTACGAGCAGTACGTC. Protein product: CSARSRGYGPYEQYV.

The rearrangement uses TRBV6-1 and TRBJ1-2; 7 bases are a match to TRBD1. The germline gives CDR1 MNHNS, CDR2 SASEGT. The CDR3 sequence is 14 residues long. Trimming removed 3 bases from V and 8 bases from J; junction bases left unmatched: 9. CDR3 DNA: TGTGCCAGCAGTGACCCCGACAGGGTGCGGGGCTACACCTTC. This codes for CASSDPDRVRGYTF.

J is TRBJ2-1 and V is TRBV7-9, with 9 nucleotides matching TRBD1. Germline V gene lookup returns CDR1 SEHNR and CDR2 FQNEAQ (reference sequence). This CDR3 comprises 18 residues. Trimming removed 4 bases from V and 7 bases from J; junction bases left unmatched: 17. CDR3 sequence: CASSSLGQGVRGRNEQFF. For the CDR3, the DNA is TGTGCCAGCAGCTCCTTGGGACAGGGAGTAAGGGGTCGGAATGAGCAGTTCTTC.